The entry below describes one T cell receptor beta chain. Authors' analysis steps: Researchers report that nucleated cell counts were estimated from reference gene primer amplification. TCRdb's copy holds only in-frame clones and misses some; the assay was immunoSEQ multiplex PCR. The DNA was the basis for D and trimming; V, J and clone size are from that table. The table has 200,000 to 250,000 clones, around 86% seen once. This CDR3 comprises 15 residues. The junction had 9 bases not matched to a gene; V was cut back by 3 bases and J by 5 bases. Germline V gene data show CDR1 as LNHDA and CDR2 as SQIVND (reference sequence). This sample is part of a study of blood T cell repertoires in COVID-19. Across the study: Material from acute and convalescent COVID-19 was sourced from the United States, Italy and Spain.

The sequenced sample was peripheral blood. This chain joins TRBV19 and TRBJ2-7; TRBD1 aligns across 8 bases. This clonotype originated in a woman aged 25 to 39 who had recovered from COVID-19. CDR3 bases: TGTGCCAGTAGTATGGGCTGGACAGGGTCCCACGAGCAGTACTTC. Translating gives CASSMGWTGSHEQYF.